The clone carrying this T cell receptor (beta chain) showed up many times. As yet, its antigen is unknown. J was trimmed by 1 base and V by 7 bases; bases with no gene match: 10. In germline, CDR1 is MNHEY, CDR2 SVGEGT. The CDR3 totals 17 residues. This sample is drawn from a study of T cell repertoires in cytomegalovirus infection. Across the whole study: Based on public TCR beta signatures, there were indications of CMV infection and of a matching HLA type.

In TCRdb, the reads were re-called with MiXCR into one record per CDR3 protein. The table records about 300,000 distinct CDR3 sequences, approximately 8.9% of them present only once. Points from the study as a whole: Summed public TCR beta family frequency identified CMV carriers bearing the relevant HLA. HLA-C-restricted CMV-specific TCR beta clonotypes were dominant in the ex vivo response.

The chain carries TRBV6-2 or TRBV6-3 and TRBJ2-1, with 10 nucleotides matching TRBD1. Material: PBMCs. This sequence originates from a human donor in good health (CMV status not recorded). Some clones in this sample may be carry-over from other donors' samples. The CDR3 is CASTQSRDRGSYNEQFF. CDR3 coding DNA: TGTGCCAGCACCCAGTCGCGGGACAGGGGTTCCTACAATGAGCAGTTCTTC.